This T cell receptor beta chain was sequenced during a study of blood T cell repertoires in COVID-19. On the study more broadly: Sites across the United States, Italy and Spain contributed samples from acute and convalescent COVID-19. PBMCs, B-cell-depleted T cells, or T cells were the source of the cDNA or gDNA that made up the material.

Source study methods: By means of reference gene primer amplification, nucleated cell counts were estimated. Sequencing was performed with immunoSEQ multiplex PCR; in TCRdb, only in-frame clones are kept and a portion is missing. The DNA gave D and trimming, while V, J and clone size come from that table. The sample lists 100,000 to 150,000 clones, 70% to 80% seen once, with 7.9% in the top ten. CDR1 is SGHVS and CDR2 is FQNEAQ in the germline V gene. CDR3 size: 15 residues. V was trimmed by 1 base and J by 2 bases, leaving 8 bases between them. V and J are TRBV7-8 and TRBJ2-2, with no clear D. The TCR sequence derives from a human donor in a cohort sampled during active COVID-19. The sample was peripheral blood. CDR3 residues: CASSLGGGNTGELFF. Written as DNA, the CDR3 is TGTGCCAGCAGCTTAGGCGGCGGTAACACCGGGGAGCTGTTTTTT.